One sample yielded the 29 T cell receptor beta chains listed below, sequenced in a study of Graves' ophthalmopathy and Graves' hyperthyroidism. The study amplified TCR beta CDR3 regions using RNA transcripts. An initial RT-PCR round employing HTBI primers preceded a second-round multiplex PCR. Each CDR3 protein gets one entry after TCRdb re-called the multiplex PCR reads with MiXCR. The sample holds about 480,000 distinct CDR3 sequences, around 15% seen once. The sample was blood. These receptors all come from a woman aged 25 to 39 with Graves' ophthalmopathy.

This clonotype has at least ten counts. The V gene is TRBV5-1, the J gene TRBJ1-6, with 8 positions matching TRBD1. Unmatched junction bases numbered 10, after V lost 4 bases and J lost 10 bases. The CDR3 sequence is 15 residues long. From germline, CDR1 is SGHRS and CDR2 YFSETQ. The CDR3 here is CASSGGTGAESPLHF. DNA for the CDR3: TGCGCCAGCAGCGGAGGGACAGGAGCTGAATCACCCCTCCACTTT.

The table lists this clonotype with many counts. The chain has TRBV6-1 and TRBJ1-5, with D hard to call. The V end was cut by 2 bases, the J end by 0 bases, with 11 bases between. Germline CDR1 is MNHNS and CDR2 is SASEGT. The CDR3 extends over 16 amino acids. The CDR3 sequence: CASSEIADYSNQPQHF. The CDR3 DNA reads as TGTGCCAGCAGTGAAATAGCGGATTATAGCAATCAGCCCCAGCATTTT.

This clonotype was seen repeatedly, ten times or more. The V and J genes are TRBV15 and TRBJ2-2, with TRBD1 as a possible D gene (6 bases). Germline V CDR1 and CDR2: LNHNV, YYDKDF (reference sequence). The CDR3 runs 14 residues. V dropped 1 base and J dropped 6 bases, with 9 bases sitting between them. CDR3 loop: CATSRATGPGELFF. The CDR3 nucleotides are TGTGCCACCAGCAGAGCTACAGGGCCCGGGGAGCTGTTTTTT.

This chain links TRBV6-5 with TRBJ2-2; D is uncertain. The V gene's germline CDR1 is MNHEY and CDR2 SVGAGI. Trimming pared 4 bases from V and 3 bases from J, leaving 18 bases between. The CDR3 length is 17 residues. DNA of the CDR3: TGTGCCAGCAGTTCGTCACATGGGCGTGTTGACACCGGGGAGCTGTTTTTT. It specifies CASSSSHGRVDTGELFF.

The table lists this clonotype with a few counts. The chain is built from TRBV30 and TRBJ2-5; maybe TRBD2 (5 bases). The CDR3 is 12 residues long. Trimming removed 3 bases at V and 4 bases at J, with 9 bases between. CDR1 GTSNPN and CDR2 SVGIG come from the germline V gene (reference sequence). The chain's CDR3 is CAWRLEAETQYF. The DNA for the CDR3 is TGTGCCTGGAGACTAGAGGCAGAGACCCAGTACTTC. Filled out from reference TRBV30 and TRBJ2-5, the complete variable domain reads SQTIHQWPATLVQPVGSPLSLECTVEGTSNPNLYWYRQAAGRGLQLLFYSVGIGQISSEVPQNLSASRPQDRQFILSSKKLLLSDSGFYLCAWRLEAETQYFGPGTRLLVL.

This clonotype was observed at least ten times. This rearrangement joins TRBV7-2 to TRBJ2-5, with TRBD2 matching 14 bases. The V segment lost 5 bases and the J segment 2 bases; nucleotides outside the gene matches: 4. CDR3 length equals 16 residues. Germline V lookup: CDR1 SGHTA, CDR2 FQGNSA. The CDR3 sequence: CASSKRLAGGQETQYF. The CDR3 nucleotides read TGTGCCAGCAGCAAAAGACTAGCGGGGGGGCAAGAGACCCAGTACTTC.

The chain uses TRBV12-3 or TRBV12-4 and TRBJ1-1; 7 nucleotides line up with TRBD1. The CDR3 runs to 13 residues. V shed 11 bases and J 1 base; nucleotides not matched to a gene: 7. The CDR3 nucleotides are TGTGCCGCTCAGGGGGACTCGAACACTGAAGCTTTCTTT. Translation gives CAAQGDSNTEAFF.

This clonotype was recorded at least ten times. This rearrangement joins TRBV20-1 to TRBJ1-6; possible D gene TRBD1, 6 bases. The CDR3 has 14 residues. Germline CDR1 DFQATT, CDR2 SNEGSKA (reference sequence). Trimming pared 2 bases from V and 8 bases from J, leaving 13 bases between. As DNA, the CDR3 is TGCAGTGCTAGACCCGGGACATTGTATTCACCCCTCCACTTT. This gives the protein CSARPGTLYSPLHF.

This clonotype was observed many times. V is TRBV12-3 or TRBV12-4 and J is TRBJ1-1; TRBD1 is a possible D gene (5 bases). The CDR3 totals 16 residues. The ends were cut back, 3 bases at V and 0 bases at J, with 14 bases in the middle. In DNA, the CDR3 is TGTGCCAGCAGTTTGAGCGGACATTCGATGAACACTGAAGCTTTCTTT. Protein: CASSLSGHSMNTEAFF.

This clonotype came up many times. At one end, the junction sequence differs from germline, possibly due to a read error. This rearrangement joins TRBV28 to TRBJ1-2; the D gene is possibly TRBD1 (5 bases). The CDR3 is made up of 13 amino acids. Germline assignment: CDR1 MDHEN and CDR2 SYDVKM. The CDR3 reads CASSLEGRFGCTF. The CDR3 nucleotides are TGTGCCAGCAGTTTAGAGGGGAGGTTTGGCTGCACCTTC.

The table lists this clonotype with many counts. This chain connects TRBV6-5 to TRBJ2-5, with a possible D match to TRBD2 (5 bases). This CDR3 has 14 amino acids. CDR1 and CDR2 (germline): MNHEY, SVGAGI. V shed 5 bases and J shed 1 base, with 11 bases lying between them. CDR3 amino acids: CASSPTRIQETQYF. CDR3 DNA: TGTGCCAGCAGTCCCACTAGGATCCAAGAGACCCAGTACTTC.

The chain carries TRBV3-1 and TRBJ2-7; 9 bases match TRBD1. CDR1 is LGHDT, CDR2 YNNKEL, per germline (reference sequence). This CDR3 is built from 15 residues. After removal of 5 bases from V and 5 bases from J, the junction contained 10 bases not matched to a gene. CDR3 amino acids: CASSTLGQGIHEQYF. CDR3 bases: TGTGCCAGCAGCACCTTGGGACAGGGAATCCACGAGCAGTACTTC.

This clonotype was seen just once. The rearrangement links TRBV28 to TRBJ2-7; 11 nucleotides align to TRBD2. The germline V gene has CDR1 MDHEN and CDR2 SYDVKM. J was trimmed by 4 bases and V by 4 bases; bases with no gene match: 6. The CDR3 is 15 amino acids. As DNA, the CDR3 is TGTGCCAGCAGTTCCCCTCGGACTAGCGGGTACGAGCAGTACTTC. It specifies CASSSPRTSGYEQYF.

This clonotype was counted at least ten times. The V and J genes are TRBV12-3 or TRBV12-4 and TRBJ1-1; no definite D call. V was trimmed by 3 bases and J by 4 bases, leaving 9 bases between them. The CDR3 has 13 amino acids. CDR3 sequence: CASSLGESTEAFF. CDR3 nucleotide sequence: TGTGCCAGCAGTTTGGGTGAATCCACTGAAGCTTTCTTT.

This chain links TRBV12-3 or TRBV12-4 with TRBJ2-7; no clear D gene. V lost 3 bases, J lost 0 bases, and 9 bases lay in between. The CDR3 contains 14 residues. CDR3 sequence reads: CASSFGYSSYEQYF. The CDR3 nucleotides read TGTGCCAGCAGTTTTGGGTACAGCTCCTACGAGCAGTACTTC.

V usage is TRBV6-2 or TRBV6-3 and J usage is TRBJ1-2; 7 bases align to TRBD1. The germline V gene has CDR1 MNHEY and CDR2 SVGEGT. V shed 2 bases, J shed 2 bases, and the junction held 17 bases outside the gene matches. CDR3 length: 19 amino acids. The CDR3, as DNA: TGTGCCAGCAGTTACCGACCATCCGGGACAGACCTATCCAACTATGGCTACACCTTC. Encoded protein: CASSYRPSGTDLSNYGYTF.

This clonotype was observed many times. The chain employs TRBV12-3 or TRBV12-4 and TRBJ1-1; no clear D. This CDR3 region has 14 residues. With 3 bases removed from V and 5 bases from J, the gap between germline ends came to 13 bases. CDR3 coding DNA: TGTGCCAGCAGTTTTGCAGAGGCTCGGACTGAAGCTTTCTTT. This sequence encodes CASSFAEARTEAFF.

In this sample, this clonotype turned up a few times. The CDR3 reads CAWSVGTGNTIYF. Written as DNA, the CDR3 is TGTGCCTGGAGCGTAGGTACTGGAAACACCATATATTTT. The rearrangement joins TRBV30 to TRBJ1-3; D unclear. Deletions cut 3 bases from V and 2 bases from J, with 8 bases between. Germline V gene data show CDR1 as GTSNPN and CDR2 as SVGIG (reference sequence). The CDR3 is 13 amino acids.

This clonotype was detected ten times or more. The chain uses TRBV9 and TRBJ2-6, with a possible D match to TRBD1 (5 bases). The CDR3 sequence is 15 residues long. V lost 3 bases, J lost 4 bases, and 11 bases lay in between. The germline V gene has CDR1 SGDLS and CDR2 YYNGEE. The CDR3 loop reads CASSAQGGGANVLTF. The DNA for the CDR3 is TGTGCCAGCAGCGCGCAGGGCGGAGGGGCCAACGTCCTGACTTTC.

This clonotype was detected many times. At one end, the junction sequence differs from germline, possibly due to a read error. The chain links TRBV2 to TRBJ1-1, with TRBD1 matching 11 bases. CDR3 length equals 13 residues. Germline CDR1 and CDR2: SNHLY and FYNNEI. CDR3 sequence: CASSRDRGSDAFF. The CDR3 coding sequence is TGTGCCAGCAGTCGGGACAGGGGGTCTGACGCTTTCTTT. Using reference TRBV2 and TRBJ1-1 for the parts outside the CDR3, the full variable domain is EPEVTQTPSHQVTQMGQEVILRCVPISNHLYFYWYRQILGQKVEFLVSFYNNEISEKSEIFDDQFSVERPDGSNFTLKIRSTKLEDSAMYFCASSRDRGSDAFFGQGTRLTVV.

This clonotype was counted ten times or more. This chain uses TRBV19 with TRBJ2-2, with D maybe TRBD2 (6 bases). V lost 5 bases, J lost 1 base, and 11 bases lay in between. This CDR3 spans 15 amino acids. Germline CDR1 reads LNHDA; CDR2 reads SQIVND (reference sequence). This CDR3 reads CASSRDGGNTGELFF. Written as DNA, the CDR3 is TGTGCCAGTAGTCGGGACGGGGGGAACACCGGGGAGCTGTTTTTT.

In this sample, this clonotype turned up many times. The rearrangement joins TRBV6-5 to TRBJ1-3, with no clear D. The CDR3 consists of 13 residues. The germline V gene has CDR1 MNHEY and CDR2 SVGAGI. Trimming took off 0 bases at V and 8 bases at J, with 8 bases between the two ends. The CDR3 sequence is CASSYSLQDTIYF. The CDR3 DNA is TGTGCCAGCAGTTACTCGCTCCAGGACACCATATATTTT.

The table lists this clonotype with many counts. The rearrangement uses TRBV12-3 or TRBV12-4 and TRBJ1-5; 8 nucleotides align to TRBD1. CDR3 size: 16 residues. Unmatched junction bases numbered 9, after V lost 5 bases and J lost 3 bases. DNA for the CDR3: TGTGCCAGCAGTCCGGACGGACAGGGACCCAATCAGCCCCAGCATTTT. This codes for CASSPDGQGPNQPQHF.

This clonotype was counted many times. The gene calls are TRBV6-2 or TRBV6-3 and TRBJ2-7, with a possible D match to TRBD1 (6 bases). V lost 5 bases and J lost 3, with 11 bases in between. This CDR3 region has 13 residues. Germline V CDR1 and CDR2: MNHEY, SVGEGT. The CDR3 sequence is CASSRDTYYEQYF. In DNA form, the CDR3 reads TGTGCCAGCAGTCGGGACACTTACTACGAGCAGTACTTC.

Points on this clonotype: Germline is not matched at one junction end, which may reflect a read error. CDR3 residues: CAYTSDMLLDDQYF. In DNA form, the CDR3 reads TGTGCCTATACGTCCGACATGCTCCTTGACGATCAGTACTTC. The chain recombines TRBV30 with TRBJ2-7; unclear D gene. The CDR3 loop spans 14 amino acids. CDR1 GTSNPN and CDR2 SVGIG come from the germline V gene (reference sequence).

This clonotype was observed at least ten times. The V gene is TRBV4-1, the J gene TRBJ1-2; no reliable D call. Germline values: CDR1 MGHRA, CDR2 YSYEKL. The CDR3 totals 14 residues. V was clipped by 0 bases and J by 8 bases, with 13 bases between them. The CDR3 protein is CASSQESQIGGYTF. The CDR3 DNA sequence: TGCGCCAGCAGCCAAGAGTCCCAGATCGGAGGCTACACCTTC.

This chain links TRBV29-1 with TRBJ1-1; 9 nucleotides match TRBD1. CDR1 and CDR2 (germline): SQVTM, ANQGSEA. Trimming took 7 bases from V and 1 from J; bases not matched to a gene: 4. The CDR3 has 13 residues. The CDR3 loop is CSARTGANTEAFF. CDR3 in DNA: TGCAGCGCCCGGACAGGGGCGAACACTGAAGCTTTCTTT.

This clonotype was counted at least ten times. The chain carries TRBV29-1 and TRBJ1-2; D is unresolved. V lost 4 bases and J lost 2, with 8 bases in between. The CDR3 is made up of 12 amino acids. Germline V lookup: CDR1 SQVTM, CDR2 ANQGSEA. CDR3 nucleotide sequence: TGCAGCGTTGTGGAACAGAACTATGGCTACACCTTC. This translates into CSVVEQNYGYTF.

This clonotype was counted ten times or more. V gene TRBV12-3 or TRBV12-4 combines with J gene TRBJ2-7; no clear D. V was clipped by 5 bases and J by 4 bases, with 12 bases between them. This CDR3 region has 13 residues. This CDR3 reads CASSTSSHYEQYF. Written as DNA, the CDR3 is TGTGCCAGCAGTACATCGTCCCATTACGAGCAGTACTTC.